These 8 T cell receptor beta chains originate from one sample sequenced in a study of OX40 agonist ivuxolimab in advanced cancers. Clones were sequenced by immunoSEQ multiplex PCR, and TCRdb holds only the in-frame ones, with some missing. The sample has 70,000 to 75,000 clones; 85% to 90% are singletons. The starting material was CD4+ or CD8+ T cells sorted from blood, obtained in a trial of the OX40 agonist ivuxolimab. The source is an adult with an advanced solid tumor such as melanoma, head and neck, liver or kidney cancer.

The V gene is TRBV5-5, the J gene TRBJ2-5; possibly TRBD2 for D (7 bases). Germline values: CDR1 SGHKS, CDR2 YYEKEE (reference sequence). The CDR3 totals 14 residues. The V end was cut by 6 bases, the J end by 5 bases, with 17 bases between. This CDR3 is CASTDTGGAETQYF. In DNA form, the CDR3 reads TGTGCCAGCACTGATACGGGGGGCGCGGAGACCCAGTACTTC.

The chain uses TRBV28 and TRBJ1-5; possible D gene TRBD1, 5 bases. Trimming pared 2 bases from V and 0 bases from J, leaving 20 bases between. Germline V gene lookup returns CDR1 MDHEN and CDR2 SYDVKM. This CDR3 comprises 19 residues. CDR3: CASSLGRGTQSYSNQPQHF. The CDR3 DNA reads TGTGCCAGCAGTTTAGGGCGGGGGACGCAGTCTTATAGCAATCAGCCCCAGCATTTT.

V is TRBV18 and J is TRBJ2-1, with 7 bases fitting TRBD2. This CDR3 region has 13 residues. J lost 9 bases, V lost 3 bases, and 5 bases had no gene match. From germline, CDR1 is KGHSH and CDR2 LQKENI. The CDR3 DNA is TGTGCCAGCTCACCGGGGCGGGAGAGTGAGCAGTTCTTC. Amino acid sequence: CASSPGRESEQFF.

The V gene is TRBV19, the J gene TRBJ2-2, with D perhaps matching TRBD1 or TRBD2 (6 bases each). The germline V gene has CDR1 LNHDA and CDR2 SQIVND (reference sequence). This CDR3 spans 17 amino acids. Trimming took 5 bases from V and 3 from J, leaving 19 bases between them. This CDR3 reads CASSEGTWGADTGELFF. For the CDR3, the DNA is TGTGCCAGTAGTGAGGGGACTTGGGGGGCTGACACCGGGGAGCTGTTTTTT.

J is TRBJ1-4 and V is TRBV6-1; no definite D call. CDR3 length: 15 amino acids. Deletions cut 7 bases from V and 0 bases from J, with 12 bases between. Germline CDR1 is MNHNS and CDR2 is SASEGT. CDR3 sequence reads: CASTPTLPTNEKLFF. Here the CDR3 DNA reads TGTGCCAGCACCCCGACACTTCCAACTAATGAAAAACTGTTTTTT.

The V and J genes are TRBV7-2 and TRBJ2-7; tentative D call: TRBD1 (5 bases). Germline CDR1 is SGHTA and CDR2 is FQGNSA. Trimming took off 1 base at V and 6 bases at J, with 25 bases between the two ends. CDR3 size: 18 residues. This CDR3 is CASSLEGQYAPMRSEQYF. The DNA for the CDR3 is TGTGCCAGCAGCTTAGAGGGGCAGTACGCACCCATGCGGTCCGAGCAGTACTTC.

This chain connects TRBV9 to TRBJ2-7; 8 bases match TRBD2. Germline V CDR1 and CDR2: SGDLS, YYNGEE. J was trimmed by 4 bases and V by 0 bases; bases with no gene match: 6. The CDR3 is made up of 15 amino acids. The CDR3 is CASSVAAQREYEQYF. The CDR3 DNA reads TGTGCCAGCAGCGTAGCAGCCCAGCGGGAGTACGAGCAGTACTTC.

This sequence joins TRBV9 and TRBJ2-7; 7 nucleotides line up with TRBD1. The CDR3 spans 16 residues. Germline values: CDR1 SGDLS, CDR2 YYNGEE. The ends lost 4 bases at V and 2 bases at J; junction bases unmatched: 12. This CDR3 reads CASSPQTGTAPYEQYF. In DNA form, the CDR3 reads TGTGCCAGCAGCCCGCAAACCGGGACAGCCCCCTACGAGCAGTACTTC. The complete variable domain, with remaining parts taken from reference TRBV9 and TRBJ2-7, reads DSGVTQTPKHLITATGQRVTLRCSPRSGDLSVYWYQQSLDQGLQFLIQYYNGEERAKGNILERFSAQQFPDLHSELNLSSLELGDSALYFCASSPQTGTAPYEQYFGPGTRLTVT.